This T cell receptor beta chain was sequenced for a study of blood T cells in healthy people across ages. Healthy Caucasian individuals from Russia aged roughly 6 to 95 were enrolled as donors. The sample, about 10 milliliters of peripheral blood, was drawn from each donor. The amount of total RNA extracted per sample was at least 5.5 micrograms. Next came a second PCR, run for about 6 to 11 cycles, which used a sample-barcoded 5' primer along with a J-beta primer mix. TCRdb itself ran the 5' RACE reads through MiXCR, one entry per CDR3 protein. The sample has hundreds of thousands of distinct CDR3 sequences, about 30% seen once. The study, taken as a whole, reports: Both higher diversity and more naive CD4+ cells marked long-lived donors when set against aged donors.

This clonotype was recorded many times. What it binds is unknown. Unmatched junction bases numbered 11, after V lost 4 bases and J lost 6 bases. The CDR3 contains 15 residues. From germline, CDR1 is SGHTA and CDR2 FQGNSA. The origin of this receptor is a woman older than 75 in good health. This sequence joins TRBV7-2 and TRBJ1-2; 7 bases match TRBD1. Sequencing input: blood. This CDR3 is CASSSGTAIQDGYTF. DNA for the CDR3: TGTGCCAGCAGCTCCGGGACAGCCATCCAGGATGGCTACACCTTC.